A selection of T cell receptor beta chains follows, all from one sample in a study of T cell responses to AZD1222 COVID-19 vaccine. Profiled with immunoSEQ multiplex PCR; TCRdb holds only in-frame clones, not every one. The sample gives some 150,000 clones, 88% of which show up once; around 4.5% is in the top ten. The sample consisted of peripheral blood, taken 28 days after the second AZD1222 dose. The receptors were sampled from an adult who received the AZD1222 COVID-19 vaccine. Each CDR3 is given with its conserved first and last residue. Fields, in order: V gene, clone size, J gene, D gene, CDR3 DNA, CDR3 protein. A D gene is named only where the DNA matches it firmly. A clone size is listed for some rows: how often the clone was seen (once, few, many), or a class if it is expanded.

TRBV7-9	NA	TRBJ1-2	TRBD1	TGTGCCAGCAGCTTGGACAGGGGTGAATTAGGCGGCTACACCTTC	CASSLDRGELGGYTF
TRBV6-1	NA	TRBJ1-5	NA	TGTGCCAGCAGTGACTGGGGTTCGGGTAGCAATCAGCCCCAGCATTTT	CASSDWGSGSNQPQHF
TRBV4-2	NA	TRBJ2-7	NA	TGTGCCAGCAGCCAAGATTCTGGAGGGGCCCCCTACGAGCAGTACTTC	CASSQDSGGAPYEQYF
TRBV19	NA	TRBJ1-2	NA	TGTGCCAGTAGTATCGCCGGTTTGGATGGCTACACCTTC	CASSIAGLDGYTF
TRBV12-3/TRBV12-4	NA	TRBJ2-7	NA	TGTGCCAGCAGTTCGGGCAGCTCCTACGAGCAGTACTTC	CASSSGSSYEQYF
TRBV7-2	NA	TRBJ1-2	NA	TGTGCCAGCGGAGGGGCTTCGAAGTACACCTTC	CASGGASKYTF
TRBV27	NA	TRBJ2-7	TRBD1	TGTGCCAGCAGTTTCCGCGACAGGGGAGGTTTCCGCGAGCAGTACTTC	CASSFRDRGGFREQYF
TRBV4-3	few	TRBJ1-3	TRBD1	TGCGCCAGCAGCCAAAAGGGGGCGGTCTCTGGAAACACCATATATTTT	CASSQKGAVSGNTIYF
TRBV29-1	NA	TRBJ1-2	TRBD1	TGCAGCGTTTCGGGACAGGGGGATGGCTACACCTTC	CSVSGQGDGYTF
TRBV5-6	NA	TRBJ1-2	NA	TGTGCCAGCAGCTTCAGGGGTGGATTCTATGGCTACACCTTC	CASSFRGGFYGYTF
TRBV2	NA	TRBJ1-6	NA	TGTGCCAGCAGTGAAATGGCACCCCTCCACTTT	CASSEMAPLHF
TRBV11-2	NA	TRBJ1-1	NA	TGTGCCAGCAGCTCGACACCGAACACTGAAGCTTTCTTT	CASSSTPNTEAFF
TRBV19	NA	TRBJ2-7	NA	TGTGCCAGTAGTATAGGGTCCCCACGTCTCTACGAGCAGTACTTC	CASSIGSPRLYEQYF
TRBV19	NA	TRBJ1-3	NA	TGTGCCAGTAGTCGGGCGTGGGGGATTCGCCCTGGAAACACCATATATTTT	CASSRAWGIRPGNTIYF
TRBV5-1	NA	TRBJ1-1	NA	TGCGCCAGCATTCTCACCCCGGGGGACACTGAAGCTTTCTTT	CASILTPGDTEAFF